Listed below are T cell receptor beta chains from one sample, sequenced in a study of blood T cell repertoires in COVID-19. Produced via immunoSEQ multiplex PCR; TCRdb's table is partial and in-frame only. This table holds approximately 170,000 clones, about 87% found once. Source material: peripheral blood. Source of these receptors: a man aged 55 to 69 with acute or convalescent COVID-19. CDR3s include the opening cysteine and the closing phenylalanine or tryptophan. The order of the fields is D gene, V gene, clone size, J gene, CDR3 protein, CDR3 DNA. The D gene is left open where the match is weak. For some rows the clone size is stated as once, few or many, or as a class when expanded; others skip it.

d_gene: TRBD2
v_gene: TRBV15
abundance: -
j_gene: TRBJ2-5
CDR3aa: CATSRDRSRGEETQYF
CDR3nt: TGTGCCACCAGCAGAGATAGGAGCCGGGGGGAAGAGACCCAGTACTTC

d_gene: TRBD1
v_gene: TRBV30
abundance: -
j_gene: TRBJ1-6
CDR3aa: CALVQGDDSPLHF
CDR3nt: TGTGCCTTGGTACAGGGGGACGATTCACCCCTCCACTTT

d_gene: -
v_gene: TRBV9
abundance: -
j_gene: TRBJ2-3
CDR3aa: CASKGGSSPDTQYF
CDR3nt: TGTGCCAGCAAGGGGGGGTCCTCTCCAGATACGCAGTATTTT

d_gene: -
v_gene: TRBV19
abundance: -
j_gene: TRBJ1-4
CDR3aa: CASSMYYTGLLRPDEKLFF
CDR3nt: TGTGCCAGTAGTATGTACTATACAGGGTTGTTGCGACCCGATGAAAAACTGTTTTTT

d_gene: -
v_gene: TRBV7-8
abundance: -
j_gene: TRBJ2-5
CDR3aa: CASSFAGQETQYF
CDR3nt: TGTGCCAGCAGCTTTGCAGGCCAAGAGACCCAGTACTTC

d_gene: TRBD1
v_gene: TRBV10-3
abundance: -
j_gene: TRBJ1-1
CDR3aa: CAISPGQGANKDTEAFF
CDR3nt: TGTGCCATCAGCCCGGGACAGGGGGCTAATAAAGACACTGAAGCTTTCTTT

d_gene: -
v_gene: TRBV7-8
abundance: -
j_gene: TRBJ2-3
CDR3aa: CASSYKEGSTQYF
CDR3nt: TGTGCCAGCAGCTATAAGGAGGGAAGTACGCAGTATTTT

d_gene: -
v_gene: TRBV19
abundance: -
j_gene: TRBJ1-1
CDR3aa: CASSPRGHGMNTEAFF
CDR3nt: TGTGCCAGTAGTCCCAGGGGTCATGGAATGAACACTGAAGCTTTCTTT

d_gene: TRBD2
v_gene: TRBV7-9
abundance: -
j_gene: TRBJ2-5
CDR3aa: CASSPSGEGTQETQYF
CDR3nt: TGTGCCAGCAGCCCGAGTGGGGAGGGGACCCAAGAGACCCAGTACTTC

d_gene: -
v_gene: TRBV4-1
abundance: -
j_gene: TRBJ1-4
CDR3aa: CASSSDSGREKLFF
CDR3nt: TGCGCCAGCAGTTCCGACAGCGGGCGTGAAAAACTGTTTTTT

d_gene: TRBD1
v_gene: TRBV9
abundance: -
j_gene: TRBJ2-2
CDR3aa: CASSTPGQGHQGNTGELFF
CDR3nt: TGTGCCAGCAGCACACCGGGACAGGGGCACCAAGGGAACACCGGGGAGCTGTTTTTT

d_gene: TRBD2
v_gene: TRBV11-2
abundance: -
j_gene: TRBJ2-2
CDR3aa: CASNLAGDIGELFF
CDR3nt: TGTGCCAGCAACCTAGCGGGGGATATCGGGGAGCTGTTTTTT

d_gene: TRBD1
v_gene: TRBV5-5
abundance: -
j_gene: TRBJ1-2
CDR3aa: CASSPRLGQNLYGYTF
CDR3nt: TGTGCCAGCAGCCCAAGATTGGGACAGAACCTTTATGGCTACACCTTC

d_gene: -
v_gene: TRBV5-1
abundance: -
j_gene: TRBJ2-3
CDR3aa: CASSLEGVGDTQYF
CDR3nt: TGCGCCAGCAGCTTGGAGGGGGTAGGAGATACGCAGTATTTT

d_gene: -
v_gene: TRBV2
abundance: once
j_gene: TRBJ2-1
CDR3aa: CASNQLVTEQFF
CDR3nt: TGTGCCAGCAACCAACTAGTAACTGAGCAGTTCTTC

d_gene: TRBD1
v_gene: TRBV12-5
abundance: -
j_gene: TRBJ2-3
CDR3aa: CASGLVGTGVTDTQYF
CDR3nt: TGTGCTAGTGGTTTGGTCGGGACAGGGGTCACAGATACGCAGTATTTT

d_gene: TRBD2
v_gene: TRBV5-1
abundance: -
j_gene: TRBJ2-7
CDR3aa: CASSLGLAGDEQYF
CDR3nt: TGCGCCAGCAGCCTTGGACTAGCGGGAGACGAGCAGTACTTC

d_gene: -
v_gene: TRBV27
abundance: -
j_gene: TRBJ1-1
CDR3aa: CASSLFRVGTEAFF
CDR3nt: TGTGCCAGCAGTTTATTCAGGGTTGGAACTGAAGCTTTCTTT

d_gene: TRBD1
v_gene: TRBV2
abundance: -
j_gene: TRBJ1-1
CDR3aa: CASSSSGQGDTEAFF
CDR3nt: TGTGCCAGCAGTTCTTCCGGACAGGGAGACACTGAAGCTTTCTTT

d_gene: -
v_gene: TRBV6-5
abundance: -
j_gene: TRBJ1-1
CDR3aa: CASRGGHGNTEAFF
CDR3nt: TGTGCCAGCAGGGGGGGGCATGGGAACACTGAAGCTTTCTTT

d_gene: TRBD1
v_gene: TRBV5-6
abundance: once
j_gene: TRBJ2-3
CDR3aa: CASSVEQGAGDTQYF
CDR3nt: TGTGCCAGCAGCGTGGAACAGGGGGCCGGAGATACGCAGTATTTT

d_gene: TRBD1
v_gene: TRBV19
abundance: -
j_gene: TRBJ1-2
CDR3aa: CASSQGQGGDGYTF
CDR3nt: TGTGCCAGTAGCCAGGGACAGGGAGGGGATGGCTACACCTTC

d_gene: -
v_gene: TRBV10-2
abundance: -
j_gene: TRBJ2-3
CDR3aa: CASSLADTQYF
CDR3nt: TGCGCCAGCAGCCTAGCAGATACGCAGTATTTT